This record looks at one T cell receptor (beta chain) sequence and its context. Trimming shortened V by 1 base and J by 0 bases, and 7 bases separated the two germline ends. From germline, CDR1 is MGHRA and CDR2 YSYEKL. The CDR3 consists of 16 residues. TCR beta chains were sequenced at survey level with immunoSEQ. The repertoire was sequenced with immunoSEQ multiplex PCR; TCRdb's copy has only in-frame clones and lacks some. This repertoire shows tens of thousands of clones, around 95% found once; its top ten account for roughly 4.6%. The TCR was taken from a man aged 40-49 years with rheumatoid arthritis. The source material was PBMCs. The rearrangement links TRBV4-1 to TRBJ2-6; no clear D gene. Written as DNA, the CDR3 is TGCGCCAGCAGCCAAGGGCCGTTCTCTGGGGCCAACGTCCTGACTTTC. Protein product: CASSQGPFSGANVLTF.